These 30 T cell receptor beta chains originate from one sample sequenced in a study of radiation and T cells in renal cell carcinoma. Clones were read by immunoSEQ multiplex PCR, and TCRdb kept only the in-frame ones, dropping some. The sample holds around 60,000 clones, around three quarters seen once. Time point noted: blood 2 weeks post-SBRT. Treatment here: 15 Gy SBRT to primary tumor, nephrectomy 4 weeks later. The source was blood, collected from a patient whose treatment included radiotherapy and nephrectomy. The receptors shown here come from a man aged 55 to 70 with renal cell carcinoma.

The chain combines TRBV7-2 with TRBJ2-3; TRBD2 agrees at 11 bases. The CDR3 covers 15 residues. The trim removed 5 bases at V and 5 bases at J, leaving 6 bases unmatched. Germline-derived CDR1 and CDR2 are SGHTA and FQGNSA. CDR3 loop: CASSPVAGGQDTQYF. The CDR3 coding sequence is TGTGCCAGCAGCCCCGTAGCGGGGGGGCAAGATACGCAGTATTTT.

The chain couples TRBV9 to TRBJ1-1; D is unresolved. This CDR3 has 17 residues. The V and J ends lost 5 bases and 0 bases respectively, with 20 bases between them. The germline CDR1 and CDR2 sequences are SGDLS and YYNGEE. In nucleotides, the CDR3 is TGTGCCAGCAGGGTTGGACTGCCCAGATTCATGAACACTGAAGCTTTCTTT. Its translation is CASRVGLPRFMNTEAFF. Full variable domain (outside the CDR3, taken from reference TRBV9 and TRBJ1-1): DSGVTQTPKHLITATGQRVTLRCSPRSGDLSVYWYQQSLDQGLQFLIQYYNGEERAKGNILERFSAQQFPDLHSELNLSSLELGDSALYFCASRVGLPRFMNTEAFFGQGTRLTVV.

The chain recombines TRBV4-3 with TRBJ1-1; D not resolved. The V end was cut by 4 bases, the J end by 0 bases, with 6 bases between. The length of the CDR3 is 13 residues. Germline V gene data show CDR1 as LGHNA and CDR2 as YSLEER. DNA of the CDR3: TGCGCCAGCAGCCGTGAGCTGAACACTGAAGCTTTCTTT. It codes for CASSRELNTEAFF.

The rearrangement joins TRBV7-2 to TRBJ2-1; D is perhaps TRBD1 or TRBD2 (6 bases each). The V gene lost 1 base and the J gene lost 6 bases, with 13 bases spanning the gap. The CDR3 runs 15 residues. Germline V gene sequence: CDR1 SGHTA, CDR2 FQGNSA. As DNA, the CDR3 is TGTGCCAGCAGCTTAGATGGGGGGCTTGCCAATGAGCAGTTCTTC. It specifies CASSLDGGLANEQFF.

The chain links TRBV23-1 to TRBJ1-2; D not certain. TRBV23-1 is an ORF; its function is uncertain. This CDR3 has 15 residues. Deletions cut 0 bases from V and 4 bases from J, with 12 bases between. As DNA, the CDR3 is TGCGCCAGCAGTCAATCTTTGGCCCGGGCCTATGGCTACACCTTC. As protein: CASSQSLARAYGYTF.

The rearrangement joins TRBV2 to TRBJ1-1; 11 nucleotides line up with TRBD1. The CDR3 loop spans 14 amino acids. V trimming: 5 bases; J trimming: 4 bases; junction bases outside the gene matches: 3. Germline V gene sequence: CDR1 SNHLY, CDR2 FYNNEI. CDR3 nucleotide sequence: TGTGCCAGCAGTTTAGGGACAGGGGGCACTGAAGCTTTCTTT. This sequence encodes CASSLGTGGTEAFF.

The gene calls are TRBV7-2 and TRBJ2-5; the D gene could be TRBD1 or TRBD2 (6 bases each). Germline V gene data show CDR1 as SGHTA and CDR2 as FQGNSA. CDR3 length equals 15 residues. V lost 7 bases and J lost 0, with 15 bases in between. This CDR3 is CASTPRGGNQETQYF. Here the CDR3 DNA reads TGTGCCAGCACCCCCAGGGGCGGGAACCAAGAGACCCAGTACTTC.

This chain uses TRBV29-1 with TRBJ2-3; either TRBD1 or TRBD2 may fit D (5 bases each). V lost 7 bases to trimming and J lost 1 base, with 18 bases between them. This CDR3 has 15 amino acids. Germline CDR1 reads SQVTM; CDR2 reads ANQGSEA. The CDR3 DNA reads TGCAGCGCAGTTAGACCGGGACCCGGCACAGATACGCAGTATTTT. Residues: CSAVRPGPGTDTQYF.

V and J are TRBV5-1 and TRBJ2-5; no reliable D call. The CDR3 sequence is 14 residues long. CDR1 is SGHRS and CDR2 is YFSETQ in the germline V gene. Trimming shortened V by 7 bases and J by 1 base, and 14 bases separated the two germline ends. The CDR3 sequence: CASRLSAFQETQYF. CDR3 bases: TGCGCCAGCCGGCTCTCGGCCTTCCAAGAGACCCAGTACTTC.

This chain uses TRBV7-8 with TRBJ1-2; D possibly corresponds to TRBD1 (5 bases). V shed 0 bases and J shed 4 bases, with 15 bases lying between them. Per the germline V gene, CDR1 is SGHVS and CDR2 is FQNEAQ. The CDR3 has 16 residues. The CDR3 nucleotides are TGTGCCAGCAGCTTAGCCCCCCCAGGGACGGGCTATGGCTACACCTTC. This sequence encodes CASSLAPPGTGYGYTF.

The V call is TRBV7-9, the J call TRBJ1-4; D possibly corresponds to TRBD1 (6 bases). This CDR3 is 14 amino acids long. The germline V gene encodes CDR1 SEHNR and CDR2 FQNEAQ (reference sequence). V was clipped by 5 bases and J by 5 bases, with 12 bases between them. In nucleotides, the CDR3 is TGTGCCAGCAGCCCCGGGGGGGGCAATGAAAAACTGTTTTTT. This translates into CASSPGGGNEKLFF.

The rearrangement joins TRBV5-1 to TRBJ1-3; perhaps TRBD1 as D (6 bases). The length of the CDR3 is 15 residues. Between the trimmed V and J ends, which lost 7 bases and 3 bases, there was a span of 17 bases. The germline gives CDR1 SGHRS, CDR2 YFSETQ. In DNA form, the CDR3 reads TGCGCCAGCTCCCTAGGGGGGCTAGTTGGAAACACCATATATTTT. Protein product: CASSLGGLVGNTIYF.

The genes are TRBV2 and TRBJ1-5, with D perhaps matching TRBD1 (6 bases). Trimming took 7 bases from V and 2 from J, leaving 12 bases between them. This CDR3 has 14 amino acids. Germline CDR1 reads SNHLY; CDR2 reads FYNNEI. Here the CDR3 reads CASKGQRGNQPQHF. The CDR3 DNA is TGTGCCAGCAAGGGACAAAGGGGCAATCAGCCCCAGCATTTT.

This clone occurred once. The genes are TRBV6-5 and TRBJ1-2; 8 nucleotides align to TRBD1. The CDR3 runs to 15 residues. V dropped 7 bases and J dropped 5; count of bases not matched to a gene: 12. Germline values: CDR1 MNHEY, CDR2 SVGAGI. The CDR3 loop is CASTQDRDIGYGYTF. For the CDR3, the DNA is TGTGCCAGCACTCAGGACAGGGACATAGGTTATGGCTACACCTTC.

This sequence joins TRBV7-8 and TRBJ2-5, with 13 bases fitting TRBD2. Germline CDR1 reads SGHVS; CDR2 reads FQNEAQ. This CDR3 has 17 residues. V gave up 2 bases and J gave up 2 bases; unmatched junction bases: 5. DNA for the CDR3: TGTGCCAGCAGCTTATTACTAGCGGGAGGGGGACAAGAGACCCAGTACTTC. Translating gives CASSLLLAGGGQETQYF.

V is TRBV5-1 and J is TRBJ1-2; 9 bases match TRBD1. J was trimmed by 5 bases and V by 2 bases; bases with no gene match: 4. Per the germline V gene, CDR1 is SGHRS and CDR2 is YFSETQ. CDR3 length: 14 amino acids. This chain's CDR3 is CASSLGTGTYGYTF. In nucleotides, the CDR3 is TGCGCCAGCAGCTTAGGGACAGGGACGTATGGCTACACCTTC.

This clone occurred a few times. This rearrangement joins TRBV19 to TRBJ1-5; D uncertain. Trimming cost V 3 bases and J 3 bases, with 9 bases left between them. The CDR3 sequence is 14 residues long. The germline V gene encodes CDR1 LNHDA and CDR2 SQIVND (reference sequence). CDR3 nucleotides: TGTGCCAGTAGTATCCGGGTAAACAATCAGCCCCAGCATTTT. The encoded protein is CASSIRVNNQPQHF.

This rearrangement joins TRBV19 to TRBJ2-2; no definite D call. Trimming left V 3 bases short and J 4 bases short, with 6 bases between. The CDR3 is 13 amino acids. Germline V gives CDR1 LNHDA, CDR2 SQIVND (reference sequence). CDR3 protein: CASSITPTGELFF. DNA of the CDR3: TGTGCCAGTAGTATCACACCCACCGGGGAGCTGTTTTTT.

This chain uses TRBV6-1 with TRBJ2-7; tentatively, D is TRBD1 (6 bases). Trimming removed 6 bases from V and 0 bases from J, with 9 bases in between. The CDR3 totals 13 residues. Germline V CDR1 and CDR2: MNHNS, SASEGT. CDR3 residues: CASRSDSSYEQYF. In DNA, the CDR3 is TGTGCCAGCAGGTCGGACAGCTCCTACGAGCAGTACTTC.

V is TRBV6-1 and J is TRBJ2-2; D remains ambiguous. Trimming shortened V by 5 bases and J by 6 bases, and 16 bases separated the two germline ends. Germline V gene data show CDR1 as MNHNS and CDR2 as SASEGT. CDR3 length equals 15 residues. In DNA, the CDR3 is TGTGCCAGCAGTCCTATAGGGCAGAGGTCCGGGGAGCTGTTTTTT. Translated, it gives CASSPIGQRSGELFF.

The J gene is TRBJ2-3, the V gene TRBV7-2; 8 bases line up with TRBD2. This CDR3 is built from 14 residues. V was clipped by 5 bases and J by 2 bases; unmatched bases: 3. Looked up from germline, CDR1 is SGHTA and CDR2 is FQGNSA. The CDR3 sequence: CASSIGGATDTQYF. CDR3 coding DNA: TGTGCCAGCAGCATCGGGGGGGCCACAGATACGCAGTATTTT.

The chain uses TRBV18 and TRBJ2-2, with 8 bases matching TRBD1. CDR1 and CDR2 (germline): KGHSH, LQKENI. This CDR3 is 16 amino acids long. Germline trimming cut 3 bases from V and 1 base from J; bases unmatched to any gene: 4. The CDR3 spells CASSPPGQENTGELFF. The CDR3 DNA reads as TGTGCCAGCTCACCTCCGGGACAGGAGAACACCGGGGAGCTGTTTTTT.

The chain carries TRBV5-1 and TRBJ2-5; D is unclear. The germline V and J ends were trimmed by 1 base and 5 bases, with 15 bases remaining between them. The CDR3 extends over 15 amino acids. Germline CDR1 and CDR2: SGHRS and YFSETQ. CDR3 nucleotides: TGCGCCAGCAGCTTGAGCCCGACCGCTGGGGAGACCCAGTACTTC. Amino acid sequence: CASSLSPTAGETQYF. The variable domain in full, with the rest retrieved from reference TRBV5-1 and TRBJ2-5, is KAGVTQTPRYLIKTRGQQVTLSCSPISGHRSVSWYQQTPGQGLQFLFEYFSETQRNKGNFPGRFSGRQFSNSRSEMNVSTLELGDSALYLCASSLSPTAGETQYFGPGTRLLVL.

The sample holds a few counts of this clone. The gene calls are TRBV29-1 and TRBJ1-1; the D gene is possibly TRBD1 (5 bases). The CDR3 totals 13 residues. V lost 6 bases, J lost 1 base, and 12 bases lay in between. Germline V lookup: CDR1 SQVTM, CDR2 ANQGSEA. CDR3 in DNA: TGCAGCGTCCCCTCCACAGGGAACACTGAAGCTTTCTTT. Amino acid sequence: CSVPSTGNTEAFF.

The J gene is TRBJ1-4, the V gene TRBV4-3, with D possibly matching TRBD1 (5 bases). Per the germline V gene, CDR1 is LGHNA and CDR2 is YSLEER. V gave up 0 bases and J gave up 8 bases, with 13 bases separating them. The CDR3 is made up of 15 amino acids. The CDR3 nucleotides read TGCGCCAGCAGCCAAGATAGAAGGGGTGGAGAAAAACTGTTTTTT. It encodes CASSQDRRGGEKLFF.

CDR3 bases: TGCAGCGTGGACCCAGGGGGAGGTGGCTACACCTTC. Its protein product is CSVDPGGGGYTF. This rearrangement joins TRBV29-1 to TRBJ1-2, with TRBD1 matching over 7 bases. Trimming cost V 6 bases and J 7 bases; bases outside gene matches: 8. CDR3 length: 12 amino acids. Germline-derived CDR1 and CDR2 are SQVTM and ANQGSEA.

This chain links TRBV6-4 with TRBJ2-3; D may be TRBD1 or TRBD2 (5 bases each). This CDR3 comprises 15 residues. The germline V and J ends were trimmed by 3 bases and 2 bases, with 12 bases remaining between them. Germline-derived CDR1 and CDR2 are MRHNA and SNTAGT. The CDR3 region is CASSDDRDHTDTQYF. CDR3 coding DNA: TGTGCCAGCAGTGATGACCGGGACCACACAGATACGCAGTATTTT.

V and J are TRBV30 and TRBJ1-1; no reliable D call. Trimming removed 2 bases from V and 6 bases from J, with 19 bases in between. This CDR3 contains 15 residues. Germline CDR1 and CDR2: GTSNPN and SVGIG (reference sequence). In nucleotides, the CDR3 is TGTGCCTGGAGTCACTCCCAAAAGGGTTTGGCTGAAGCTTTCTTT. This sequence encodes CAWSHSQKGLAEAFF.

The V gene is TRBV7-9, the J gene TRBJ1-2; 8 nucleotides match TRBD1. Germline CDR1 SEHNR, CDR2 FQNEAQ (reference sequence). With V trimmed by 8 bases and J by 3 bases, 5 bases remained unmatched. This CDR3 has 13 amino acids. The CDR3 coding sequence is TGTGCCAGCGGCCTACAGGGGGACTATGGCTACACCTTC. Translated, it gives CASGLQGDYGYTF.

The V gene is TRBV6-1, the J gene TRBJ1-5; D is possibly TRBD1 (5 bases). The CDR3 spans 14 residues. Germline V gene sequence: CDR1 MNHNS, CDR2 SASEGT. V shed 4 bases and J shed 3 bases, with 10 bases lying between them. Here the CDR3 DNA reads TGTGCCAGCAGTGTCCGACAGACCAATCAGCCCCAGCATTTT. It yields the protein CASSVRQTNQPQHF.